This TCR beta chain was captured in a study of cytomegalovirus exposure and HLA in healthy donors. Study conclusions and caveats: According to a later analysis, most TCR beta chains associated with CMV appeared HLA-restricted. Later, an analysis showed that TCR beta chains associated with HLA were more clonally expanded than others that were equally common. Accurate HLA-A and HLA-B prediction from TCR beta sequences was reported for most subjects. Being productive about 87% or about 30% of the time was typical of most TCR beta V segments in an earlier analysis.

The V segment lost 0 bases and the J segment 12 bases; nucleotides outside the gene matches: 5. The CDR3 loop spans 15 amino acids. Germline CDR1 is SGHNT and CDR2 is YYREEE (reference sequence). PCR amplification relied on 60 Vbeta primers (plus 13 Jbeta primers). Assay: immunoSEQ multiplex PCR; the TCRdb copy retains only in-frame clones and omits some. The sample shows 150,000 or so clones, around 76% of them seen only once. Worth noting for this clone: Its antigen is not identified.

The chain couples TRBV5-4 to TRBJ2-1, with TRBD2 matching 14 bases. The receptor comes from a woman aged 40 to 50 in good health and CMV-seronegative. The specimen was PBMCs. The CDR3 sequence: CASSLARLAGGGQFF. The DNA for the CDR3 is TGTGCCAGCAGCTTGGCTCGACTAGCGGGAGGGGGGCAGTTCTTC.